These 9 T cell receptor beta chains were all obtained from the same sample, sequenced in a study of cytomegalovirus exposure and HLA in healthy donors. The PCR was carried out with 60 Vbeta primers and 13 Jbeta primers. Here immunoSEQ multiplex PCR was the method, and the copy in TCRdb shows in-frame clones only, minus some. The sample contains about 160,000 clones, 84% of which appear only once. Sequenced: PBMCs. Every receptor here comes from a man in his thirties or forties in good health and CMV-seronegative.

CDR3 residues: CASGRDRARDTEAFF. The CDR3 nucleotides read TGTGCCAGCGGCCGGGACAGGGCGAGAGACACTGAAGCTTTCTTT. This rearrangement joins TRBV6-5 to TRBJ1-1; TRBD1 matches 9 bases. The CDR3 is made up of 15 amino acids. The germline V gene has CDR1 MNHEY and CDR2 SVGAGI. The J segment lost 3 bases and the V segment lost 8 bases, leaving 10 bases of the junction unmatched.

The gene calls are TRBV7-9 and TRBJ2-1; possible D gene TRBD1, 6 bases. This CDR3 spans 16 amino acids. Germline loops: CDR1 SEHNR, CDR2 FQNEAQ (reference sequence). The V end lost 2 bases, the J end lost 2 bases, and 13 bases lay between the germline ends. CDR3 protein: CASSLLPGQTYNEQFF. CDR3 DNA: TGTGCCAGCAGCTTATTACCGGGACAAACCTACAATGAGCAGTTCTTC.

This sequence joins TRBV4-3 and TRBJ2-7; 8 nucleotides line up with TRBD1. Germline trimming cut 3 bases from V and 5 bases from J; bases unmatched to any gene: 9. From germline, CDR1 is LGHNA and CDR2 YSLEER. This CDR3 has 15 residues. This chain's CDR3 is CASSQATGTGDEQYF. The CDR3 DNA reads TGCGCCAGCAGCCAGGCCACCGGGACAGGAGACGAGCAGTACTTC.

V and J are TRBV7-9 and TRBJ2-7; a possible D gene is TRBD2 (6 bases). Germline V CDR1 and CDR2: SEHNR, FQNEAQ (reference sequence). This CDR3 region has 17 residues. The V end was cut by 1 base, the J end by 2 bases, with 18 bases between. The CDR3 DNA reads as TGTGCCAGCAGCTTAGGCGGGGTGGGCGGGGTCCCCTACGAGCAGTACTTC. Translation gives CASSLGGVGGVPYEQYF.

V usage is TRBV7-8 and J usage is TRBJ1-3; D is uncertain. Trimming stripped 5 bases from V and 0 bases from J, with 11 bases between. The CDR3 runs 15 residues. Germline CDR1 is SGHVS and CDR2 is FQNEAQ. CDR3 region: CASSPDAGSGNTIYF. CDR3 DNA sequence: TGTGCCAGCAGCCCGGATGCGGGCTCTGGAAACACCATATATTTT. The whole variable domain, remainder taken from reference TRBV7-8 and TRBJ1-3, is GAGVSQSPRYKVAKRGQDVALRCDPISGHVSLFWYQQALGQGPEFLTYFQNEAQLDKSGLPSDRFFAERPEGSVSTLKIQRTQQEDSAVYLCASSPDAGSGNTIYFGEGSWLTVV.

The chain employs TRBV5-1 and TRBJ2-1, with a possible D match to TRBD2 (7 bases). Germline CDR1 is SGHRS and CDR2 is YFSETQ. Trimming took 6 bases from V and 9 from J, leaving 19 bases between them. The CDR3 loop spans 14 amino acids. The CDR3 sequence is CASNVGGGGREQFF. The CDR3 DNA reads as TGCGCCAGCAACGTGGGGGGGGGCGGGCGTGAGCAGTTCTTC.

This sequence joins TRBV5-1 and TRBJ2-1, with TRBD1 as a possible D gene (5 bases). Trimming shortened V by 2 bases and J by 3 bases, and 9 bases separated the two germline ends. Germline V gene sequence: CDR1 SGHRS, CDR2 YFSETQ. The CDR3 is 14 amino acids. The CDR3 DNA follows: TGCGCCAGCAGCTTTGACAGATACTACAATGAGCAGTTCTTC. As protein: CASSFDRYYNEQFF.

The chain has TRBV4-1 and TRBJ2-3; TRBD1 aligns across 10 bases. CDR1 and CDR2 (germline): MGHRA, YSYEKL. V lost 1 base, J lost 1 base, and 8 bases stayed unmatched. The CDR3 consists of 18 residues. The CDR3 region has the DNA TGCGCCAGCAGCCAAGTGGTAGGGACAGGGGTAGGCACAGATACGCAGTATTTT. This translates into CASSQVVGTGVGTDTQYF.

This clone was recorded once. The CDR3 sequence is CASSLRGNTEAFF. CDR3 nucleotides: TGCGCCAGCAGCTTACGGGGGAACACTGAAGCTTTCTTT. This chain uses TRBV5-1 with TRBJ1-1; D ambiguous. V was pared by 2 bases and J by 1 base, with 6 bases between. The CDR3 sequence is 13 residues long. Germline values: CDR1 SGHRS, CDR2 YFSETQ. The entire variable domain, with the rest obtained from reference TRBV5-1 and TRBJ1-1, is as follows: KAGVTQTPRYLIKTRGQQVTLSCSPISGHRSVSWYQQTPGQGLQFLFEYFSETQRNKGNFPGRFSGRQFSNSRSEMNVSTLELGDSALYLCASSLRGNTEAFFGQGTRLTVV.